Each of the 17 T cell receptor beta chains below was sequenced from the same sample in a study of blood T cell repertoires in COVID-19. Data came from immunoSEQ multiplex PCR; TCRdb stores just in-frame clones and leaves some out. The sample records roughly 30,000 clones, approximately 89% being singletons. The specimen was peripheral blood. Every receptor here comes from a man aged 80 or over with acute or convalescent COVID-19.

V gene TRBV19 combines with J gene TRBJ2-3; 10 positions match TRBD2. CDR1 and CDR2 from the germline V gene are LNHDA and SQIVND (reference sequence). Trimming removed 9 bases from V and 6 bases from J; junction bases left unmatched: 9. The CDR3 runs 14 residues. CDR3 region: CASRIAGGADTQYF. CDR3 DNA sequence: TGTGCCAGCAGAATAGCGGGAGGAGCCGATACGCAGTATTTT. Supplemented by reference TRBV19 and TRBJ2-3, the full variable domain reads DGGITQSPKYLFRKEGQNVTLSCEQNLNHDAMYWYRQDPGQGLRLIYYSQIVNDFQKGDIAEGYSVSREKKESFPLTVTSAQKNPTAFYLCASRIAGGADTQYFGPGTRLTVL.

The chain has TRBV30 and TRBJ2-7; D may be TRBD2 (6 bases). Germline V gene lookup returns CDR1 GTSNPN and CDR2 SVGIG (reference sequence). V was shortened by 2 bases and J by 6 bases, with 17 bases between the two germline ends. The CDR3 contains 14 residues. The CDR3 protein is CAWSPFEGGLEQYF. CDR3 DNA: TGTGCCTGGAGTCCTTTCGAGGGAGGCCTCGAGCAGTACTTC.

This clone was picked up a small number of times. The chain combines TRBV19 with TRBJ1-1, with a tentative D call TRBD1 (5 bases). Between the trimmed V and J ends, which lost 5 bases and 5 bases, there was a span of 12 bases. The V gene's germline CDR1 is LNHDA and CDR2 SQIVND (reference sequence). The CDR3 is 13 amino acids. CDR3 DNA sequence: TGTGCCAGTAGTTCGTTCAAGGGGACTGAAGCTTTCTTT. Translating it yields CASSSFKGTEAFF.

The V and J genes are TRBV5-6 and TRBJ1-1; possible D gene TRBD1, 6 bases. Germline loops: CDR1 SGHDT, CDR2 YYEEEE. The CDR3 has 13 amino acids. Trimming pared 4 bases from V and 6 bases from J, leaving 13 bases between. The CDR3 sequence: CASSRTGFPEAFF. The CDR3, as DNA: TGTGCCAGCAGCCGTACAGGGTTCCCTGAAGCTTTCTTT. Looking up the rest from reference TRBV5-6 and TRBJ1-1 gives the full variable domain: DAGVTQSPTHLIKTRGQQVTLRCSPKSGHDTVSWYQQALGQGPQFIFQYYEEEERQRGNFPDRFSGHQFPNYSSELNVNALLLGDSALYLCASSRTGFPEAFFGQGTRLTVV.

This sequence joins TRBV28 and TRBJ1-6, with 8 bases identical to TRBD1. The CDR3 spans 17 residues. The germline V gene encodes CDR1 MDHEN and CDR2 SYDVKM. The J segment lost 0 bases and the V segment lost 7 bases, leaving 8 bases of the junction unmatched. This CDR3 reads CASTSRTGSSYNSPLHF. CDR3 DNA sequence: TGTGCCAGCACTTCCCGGACAGGGAGCTCCTATAATTCACCCCTCCACTTT.

The chain recombines TRBV11-2 with TRBJ2-7, with a tentative D call TRBD1 (5 bases). The V end was cut by 1 base, the J end by 0 bases, with 10 bases between. This CDR3 has 15 amino acids. From germline, CDR1 is SGHAT and CDR2 FQNNGV. The CDR3 region has the DNA TGTGCCAGCAGCTTAGGGCAGGGCCTCTCCTACGAGCAGTACTTC. This codes for CASSLGQGLSYEQYF.

The chain carries TRBV28 and TRBJ1-1, with 8 bases identical to TRBD1. V shed 2 bases and J 2 bases; nucleotides not matched to a gene: 19. Germline CDR1 and CDR2: MDHEN and SYDVKM. The CDR3 is made up of 20 amino acids. Here the CDR3 DNA reads TGTGCCAGCAGTTTAAGTTCGGCACTAAGAGAGACAGGGGTAAACACTGAAGCTTTCTTT. As protein: CASSLSSALRETGVNTEAFF.

This chain connects TRBV7-2 to TRBJ2-7, with D maybe TRBD2 (6 bases). The CDR3 is made up of 13 amino acids. Trimming left V 2 bases short and J 6 bases short, with 11 bases between. The V gene's germline CDR1 is SGHTA and CDR2 FQGNSA. DNA for the CDR3: TGTGCCAGCAGCTTAAGCATGGGAGGCGAGCAGTACTTC. It translates to CASSLSMGGEQYF. Complete variable domain (other parts from reference TRBV7-2 and TRBJ2-7): GAGVSQSPSNKVTEKGKDVELRCDPISGHTALYWYRQSLGQGLEFLIYFQGNSAPDKSGLPSDRFSAERTGGSVSTLTIQRTQQEDSAVYLCASSLSMGGEQYFGPGTRLTVT.

The rearrangement uses TRBV5-1 and TRBJ2-7, with D perhaps TRBD1 (6 bases). This CDR3 region has 15 residues. The germline CDR1 and CDR2 sequences are SGHRS and YFSETQ. The ends were cut back, 4 bases at V and 0 bases at J, with 14 bases in the middle. The CDR3 here is CASSPGAGDSYEQYF. The CDR3, as DNA: TGCGCCAGCAGCCCCGGGGCAGGGGACTCCTACGAGCAGTACTTC.

This sequence joins TRBV24-1 and TRBJ1-2, with a tentative D call TRBD1 (6 bases). There are 13 residues in the CDR3. Germline V gives CDR1 KGHDR, CDR2 SFDVKD. Trimming stripped 4 bases from V and 6 bases from J, with 11 bases between. CDR3 nucleotides: TGTGCCACCAGTGACAGGGGAAATGATGGCTACACCTTC. Protein sequence: CATSDRGNDGYTF.

The J gene is TRBJ1-1, the V gene TRBV18, with 7 positions matching TRBD1. The germline V gene encodes CDR1 KGHSH and CDR2 LQKENI. V shed 1 base and J 0 bases; nucleotides not matched to a gene: 8. This CDR3 has 17 residues. The DNA of the CDR3 is TGTGCCAGCTCACCACGGCCAGGGGGTACAATGAACACTGAAGCTTTCTTT. Protein sequence: CASSPRPGGTMNTEAFF. Full variable domain (rest looked up from reference TRBV18 and TRBJ1-1): NAGVMQNPRHLVRRRGQEARLRCSPMKGHSHVYWYRQLPEEGLKFMVYLQKENIIDESGMPKERFSAEFPKEGPSILRIQQVVRGDSAAYFCASSPRPGGTMNTEAFFGQGTRLTVV.

In its sample, this clone was seen once. This sequence joins TRBV19 and TRBJ1-1; 10 positions agree with TRBD1. The germline V gene encodes CDR1 LNHDA and CDR2 SQIVND (reference sequence). V was pared by 5 bases and J by 2 bases, with 11 bases of the junction left unmatched. CDR3 length: 17 residues. As DNA, the CDR3 is TGTGCCAGTAGTGCGGGAGGGACAGGGGACGTCAACACTGAAGCTTTCTTT. Translated, it gives CASSAGGTGDVNTEAFF. The full variable domain, its missing parts supplied by reference TRBV19 and TRBJ1-1, is DGGITQSPKYLFRKEGQNVTLSCEQNLNHDAMYWYRQDPGQGLRLIYYSQIVNDFQKGDIAEGYSVSREKKESFPLTVTSAQKNPTAFYLCASSAGGTGDVNTEAFFGQGTRLTVV.

The chain's CDR3 is CASSVGSLSSYEQYF. The CDR3 DNA reads as TGTGCCAGCAGCGTCGGGTCTTTAAGCTCCTACGAGCAGTACTTC. V and J are TRBV9 and TRBJ2-7, with no clear D. This CDR3 spans 15 amino acids. Trimming took 2 bases from V and 0 from J, leaving 12 bases between them. CDR1 is SGDLS, CDR2 YYNGEE, per germline.

The V call is TRBV10-1, the J call TRBJ2-1; TRBD2 matches at 8 bases. The CDR3 sequence is 14 residues long. Looked up from germline, CDR1 is WNHNN and CDR2 is SYGVQD (reference sequence). Losses at the gene ends were 2 bases for V and 5 bases for J; bases not matched to a gene: 2. The CDR3 region is CASSERGGNNEQFF. CDR3 DNA: TGCGCCAGCAGTGAGCGGGGGGGTAACAATGAGCAGTTCTTC.

The chain links TRBV4-1 to TRBJ2-7; the match to TRBD2 covers 7 bases. Germline loops: CDR1 MGHRA, CDR2 YSYEKL. CDR3 length: 14 residues. V lost 3 bases and J lost 6; bases outside the gene matches: 8. In nucleotides, the CDR3 is TGCGCCAGCAGCCAGGGGCGGGAGAAGGCCGAGCAGTACTTC. This gives the protein CASSQGREKAEQYF.

This clone was observed a single time. This rearrangement joins TRBV5-1 to TRBJ2-7; TRBD2 matches 11 bases. V shed 4 bases and J 4 bases; nucleotides not matched to a gene: 10. Germline V gene sequence: CDR1 SGHRS, CDR2 YFSETQ. The CDR3 runs to 16 residues. The CDR3 bases are TGCGCCAGCAGCCTCTTAGCGGGAGGGCCGGGTTACGAGCAGTACTTC. This translates into CASSLLAGGPGYEQYF. The complete variable domain, with remaining parts taken from reference TRBV5-1 and TRBJ2-7, reads KAGVTQTPRYLIKTRGQQVTLSCSPISGHRSVSWYQQTPGQGLQFLFEYFSETQRNKGNFPGRFSGRQFSNSRSEMNVSTLELGDSALYLCASSLLAGGPGYEQYFGPGTRLTVT.

The rearrangement joins TRBV6-1 to TRBJ2-7; TRBD2 aligns across 8 bases. The ends lost 3 bases at V and 4 bases at J; junction bases unmatched: 11. This CDR3 is 16 amino acids long. Germline V lookup: CDR1 MNHNS, CDR2 SASEGT. In nucleotides, the CDR3 is TGTGCCAGCAGTGAGTCGAGCGGGAGTTTTGGGTACGAGCAGTACTTC. Its translation is CASSESSGSFGYEQYF.